This record concerns one T cell receptor (beta chain) sequence. The CDR3 is made up of 13 amino acids. Germline V gives CDR1 SGHNT, CDR2 YYREEE (reference sequence). Deletions cut 4 bases from V and 0 bases from J, with 5 bases between. This specimen comes from a study of blood T cell repertoires in COVID-19. Overall study context: PBMCs, B-cell-depleted T cells, or T cells were the source of the cDNA or gDNA that made up the material.

Data came from immunoSEQ multiplex PCR; TCRdb stores just in-frame clones and leaves some out. Among 60,000 to 70,000 clones listed, approximately 86% were seen once. Sequencing was done on a sample of peripheral blood. The rearrangement links TRBV5-4 to TRBJ1-3; no clear D gene. This sequence was found in a man between 40 and 49 years old with COVID-19, enrolled during active disease. For the CDR3, the DNA is TGTGCCAGCAGCGCGAACTCTGGAAACACCATATATTTT. It specifies CASSANSGNTIYF.